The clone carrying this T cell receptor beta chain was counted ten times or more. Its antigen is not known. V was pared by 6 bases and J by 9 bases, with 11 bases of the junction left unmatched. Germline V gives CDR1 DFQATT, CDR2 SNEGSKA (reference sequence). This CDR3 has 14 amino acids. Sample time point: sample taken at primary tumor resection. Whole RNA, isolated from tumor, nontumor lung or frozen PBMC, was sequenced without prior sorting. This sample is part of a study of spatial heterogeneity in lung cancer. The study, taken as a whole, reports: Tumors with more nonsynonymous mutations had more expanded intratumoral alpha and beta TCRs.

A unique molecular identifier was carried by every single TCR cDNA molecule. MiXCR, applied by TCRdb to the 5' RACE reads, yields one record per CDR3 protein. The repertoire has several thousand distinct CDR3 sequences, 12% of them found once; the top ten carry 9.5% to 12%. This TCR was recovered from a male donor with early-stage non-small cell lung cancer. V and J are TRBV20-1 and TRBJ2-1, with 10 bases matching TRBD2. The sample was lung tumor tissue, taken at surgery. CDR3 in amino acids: CSAPLAGARGEQFF. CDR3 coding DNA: TGCAGTGCGCCGCTAGCGGGGGCCCGCGGTGAGCAGTTCTTC.